The 12 T cell receptor beta chains given below trace back to one sample, sequenced in a study of identical twins. TCRdb ran MiXCR on the 5' RACE reads and lists one entry per CDR3 protein. Of around 670,000 distinct CDR3 sequences listed, approximately 6.1% are singletons. Sequenced input: naive T cells sorted from blood. These receptors were taken from a man younger than 35 in good health.

The table lists this clonotype with many counts. The chain couples TRBV5-5 to TRBJ2-1; 10 bases agree with TRBD2. Germline-derived CDR1 and CDR2 are SGHKS and YYEKEE (reference sequence). This CDR3 comprises 14 residues. The trim removed 1 base at V and 7 bases at J, leaving 2 bases unmatched. CDR3 bases: TGTGCCAGCAGCTTGCCTAGCGGGAGAAATGAGCAGTTCTTC. This codes for CASSLPSGRNEQFF.

V and J are TRBV15 and TRBJ1-6; D is unresolved. Germline V gene lookup returns CDR1 LNHNV and CDR2 YYDKDF (reference sequence). The CDR3 loop spans 12 amino acids. V was shortened by 3 bases and J by 8 bases, with 5 bases between the two germline ends. The DNA of the CDR3 is TGTGCCACCAGCAGGCAGGATTCACCCCTCCACTTT. Protein product: CATSRQDSPLHF.

This clonotype was observed at least ten times. The CDR3 coding sequence is TGTGCCAGCAGTTTCATGAGGTGGGAATACTCCTACAATGAGCAGTTCTTC. Its protein is CASSFMRWEYSYNEQFF. The chain has TRBV12-3 or TRBV12-4 and TRBJ2-1; D uncertain. Trimming shortened V by 3 bases and J by 0 bases, and 15 bases separated the two germline ends. This CDR3 spans 17 amino acids.

Comment on this clonotype: This may arise from a read error, as a much more abundant clone is one base away. As the CDR3 is not closed by the conserved phenylalanine or tryptophan, this likely results from a read error. This sequence joins TRBV7-2 and TRBJ1-1; 7 positions match TRBD1. CDR3 length equals 15 residues. V gave up 5 bases and J gave up 0 bases; unmatched junction bases: 6. Per germline, CDR1 SGHTA and CDR2 FQGNSA. As DNA, the CDR3 is TGTGCCAGCAGCCCAGCGGGACAGCTGAACACTGAAGCTTTCTGT. Translating it yields CASSPAGQLNTEAFC.

This sequence joins TRBV4-1 and TRBJ2-3; D is ambiguous. Germline V CDR1 and CDR2: MGHRA, YSYEKL. The CDR3 is 13 amino acids. The germline V and J ends were trimmed by 2 bases and 0 bases, with 3 bases remaining between them. CDR3 DNA sequence: TGCGCCAGCAGCCAACCCAGCACAGATACGCAGTATTTT. This translates into CASSQPSTDTQYF.

CDR3 coding DNA: TGTGCCATCAAAGAGGGACTAGCGGGAGCCCACAATGAGCAGTTCTTC. Its protein product is CAIKEGLAGAHNEQFF. The chain uses TRBV10-3 and TRBJ2-1, with 14 bases identical to TRBD2. V lost 7 bases and J lost 5; bases outside the gene matches: 7. Germline CDR1 ENHRY, CDR2 SYGVKD. This CDR3 is built from 16 residues.

The gene calls are TRBV12-3 or TRBV12-4 and TRBJ2-2; D is unresolved. V lost 1 base to trimming and J lost 7 bases, with 10 bases between them. The CDR3 has 14 amino acids. The CDR3 region has the DNA TGTGCCAGCAGTTTAGTAAGAGGTGACGGGGAGCTGTTTTTT. Translation gives CASSLVRGDGELFF.

Here the CDR3 reads CASSYETGPQEPQHF. The DNA of the CDR3 is TGTGCCAGCAGTTATGAGACAGGGCCTCAGGAACCCCAGCATTTT. The chain has TRBV6-2 or TRBV6-3 and TRBJ1-5, with 7 bases lining up with TRBD1. This CDR3 has 15 residues. Germline V gene sequence: CDR1 MNHEY, CDR2 SVGEGT. The V and J ends lost 3 bases and 10 bases, in that order; junction bases with no gene match: 12.

This clonotype has at least ten counts. This chain connects TRBV12-3 or TRBV12-4 to TRBJ2-1, with D perhaps TRBD1 or TRBD2 (5 bases each). The CDR3 is 11 residues long. V dropped 7 bases and J dropped 9 bases, with 10 bases sitting between them. CDR3 loop: CASTLRGEQFF. In DNA, the CDR3 is TGTGCCAGCACTTTGAGGGGTGAGCAGTTCTTC.

This clonotype has a count of ten or more. The rearrangement joins TRBV12-3 or TRBV12-4 to TRBJ2-1, with TRBD2 identical over 8 bases. This CDR3 spans 17 amino acids. J gave up 2 bases and V 6 bases, and 12 bases lay outside the gene matches. The CDR3 DNA follows: TGTGCCAGCAGCCGGGGAATTAGCGGGATCCCCTACAATGAGCAGTTCTTC. Protein sequence: CASSRGISGIPYNEQFF.

This clonotype was counted only a few times. The rearrangement joins TRBV7-9 to TRBJ2-5; D is ambiguous. The CDR3 totals 13 residues. Germline CDR1 SEHNR, CDR2 FQNEAQ (reference sequence). V lost 5 bases and J lost 4, with 11 bases in between. CDR3: CASSPHRRETQYF. CDR3 bases: TGTGCCAGCAGCCCCCACAGACGAGAGACCCAGTACTTC.

This clonotype occurred a few times. As DNA, the CDR3 is TGTGCCAGCAGTTACGGGACAGGGAGCACCGGGGAGCTGTTTTTT. As protein: CASSYGTGSTGELFF. J is TRBJ2-2 and V is TRBV6-5, with 9 bases fitting TRBD1. The CDR3 has 15 residues. V lost 2 bases, J lost 4 bases, and 2 bases stayed unmatched. Germline assignment: CDR1 MNHEY and CDR2 SVGAGI.